This TCR beta chain was captured in a study of OX40 agonist ivuxolimab in advanced cancers. Study context: Patients took ivuxolimab, an agonistic anti-OX40 (CD134) antibody. Study-wide results and caveats: Fewer expanded clones were found on average in CD4+ than in CD8+ T cells. Which antigen the expanded peripheral T cells recognized is unknown.

Repertoires were generated with immunoSEQ multiplex PCR, while TCRdb's copy carries only in-frame clones and drops some. Of 75,000 to 100,000 clones listed, roughly nine tenths are singletons. For this clone: The antigen is not known.

This material consisted of CD4+ or CD8+ T cells sorted from blood, taken in a trial of the OX40 agonist ivuxolimab. The receptor was derived from an adult with an advanced solid tumor such as melanoma, head and neck, liver or kidney cancer.

CDR3 sequence (DNA): TGTGCCAGTAGTCCGGGACAGGGGTACACTGAAGCTTTCTTT. Translation gives CASSPGQGYTEAFF. This chain joins TRBV19 and TRBJ1-1; 10 bases map to TRBD1. This CDR3 spans 14 amino acids. The junction had 3 bases not matched to a gene; V was cut back by 5 bases and J by 3 bases. Germline CDR1 LNHDA, CDR2 SQIVND (reference sequence).